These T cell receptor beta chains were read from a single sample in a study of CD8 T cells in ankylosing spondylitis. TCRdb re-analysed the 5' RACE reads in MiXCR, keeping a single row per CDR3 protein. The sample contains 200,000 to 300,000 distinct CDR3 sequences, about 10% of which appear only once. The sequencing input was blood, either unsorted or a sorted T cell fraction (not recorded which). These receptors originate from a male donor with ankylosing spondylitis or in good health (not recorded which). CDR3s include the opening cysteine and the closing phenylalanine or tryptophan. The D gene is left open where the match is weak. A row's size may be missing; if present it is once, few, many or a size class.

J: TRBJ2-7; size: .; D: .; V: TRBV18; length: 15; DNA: TGTGCCAGCTCAGGAGACAGGACTGCCTCCTACGAGCAGTACTTC; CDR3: CASSGDRTASYEQYF
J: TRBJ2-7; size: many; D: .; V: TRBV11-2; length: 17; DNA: TGTGCCAGCAGCCTAACGGGGAACACGCAGGGAATCTACGAGCAGTACTTC; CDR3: CASSLTGNTQGIYEQYF
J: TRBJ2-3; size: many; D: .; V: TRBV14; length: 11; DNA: TGTGCCAGCAGCCAAGATGCTACGCAGTATTTT; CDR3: CASSQDATQYF
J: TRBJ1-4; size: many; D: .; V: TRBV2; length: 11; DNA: TGTGCCAGCAAGGGGGAAGAAAAACTGTTTTTT; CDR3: CASKGEEKLFF
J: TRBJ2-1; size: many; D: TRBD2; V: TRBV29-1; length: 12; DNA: TGCAGCGCTGCTAGCGGGGGCAATGAGCAGTTCTTC; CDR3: CSAASGGNEQFF
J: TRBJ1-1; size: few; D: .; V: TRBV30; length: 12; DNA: TGTGCCTGGAGTGTATTGGGGATTGAAGCTTTCTTT; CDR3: CAWSVLGIEAFF
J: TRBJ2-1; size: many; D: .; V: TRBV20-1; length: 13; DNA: TGCAGTGCTAGAGGGGTCCTGGTACATGAGCAGTTCTTC; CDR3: CSARGVLVHEQFF
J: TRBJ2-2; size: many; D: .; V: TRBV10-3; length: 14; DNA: TGTGCCATCAGAATTGAGCTGAACACCGGGGAGCTGTTTTTT; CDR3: CAIRIELNTGELFF
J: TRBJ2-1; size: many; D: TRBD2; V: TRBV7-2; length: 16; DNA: TGTGCCAGCAGCTCGACCGGGACTAGCGGATACAATGAGCAGTTCTTC; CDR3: CASSSTGTSGYNEQFF
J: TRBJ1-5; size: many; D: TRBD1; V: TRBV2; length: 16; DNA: TGTGCCAGCAGTCTACCTACAGGGGTGGCCAATCAGCCCCAGCATTTT; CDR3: CASSLPTGVANQPQHF
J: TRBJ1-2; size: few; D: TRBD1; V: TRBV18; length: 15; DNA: TGTGCCAGCTCACCATCTCCAGGGGGCGACTATGGCTACACCTTC; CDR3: CASSPSPGGDYGYTF
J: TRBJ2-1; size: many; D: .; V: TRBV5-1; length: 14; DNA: TGCGCCAGCAGCCCTGAGGCACTTTACAATGAGCAGTTCTTC; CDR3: CASSPEALYNEQFF
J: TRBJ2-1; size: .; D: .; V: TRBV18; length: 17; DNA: TGTGCCAGCTCACCATGGGGGCCCCAGAGCTCCTACAATGAGCAGTTCTTC; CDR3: CASSPWGPQSSYNEQFF
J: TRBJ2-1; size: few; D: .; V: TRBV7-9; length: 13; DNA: TGTGCCAGCAGCTTAGGGGGGGTATTTGAGCAGTTCTTC; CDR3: CASSLGGVFEQFF
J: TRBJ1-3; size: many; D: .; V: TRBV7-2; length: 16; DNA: TGTGCCAGCAGCTTAGGGATCGGCTTCTCTGGAAACACCATATATTTT; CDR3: CASSLGIGFSGNTIYF
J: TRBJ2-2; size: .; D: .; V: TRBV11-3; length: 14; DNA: TGTGCCAGCAGCTTAGTTGTGGGAACCGGGGAGCTGTTTTTT; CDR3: CASSLVVGTGELFF
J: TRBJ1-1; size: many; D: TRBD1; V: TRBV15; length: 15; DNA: TGTGCCACCAGCACCTACAGGGGCTGGGACACTGAAGCTTTCTTT; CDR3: CATSTYRGWDTEAFF
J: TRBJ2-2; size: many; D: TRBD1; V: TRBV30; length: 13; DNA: TGTGCCTGGAGTGGACAGGGGTCCGGGGAGCTGTTTTTT; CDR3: CAWSGQGSGELFF
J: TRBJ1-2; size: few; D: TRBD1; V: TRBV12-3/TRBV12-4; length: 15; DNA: TGTGCCAGCAGCGGACCGGGACAGGGGGGCTATGGCTACACCTTC; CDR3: CASSGPGQGGYGYTF
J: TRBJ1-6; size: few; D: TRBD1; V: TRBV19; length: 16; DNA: TGTGCCAGTTCGTATGGTGTCCCGGGACAGGGATCACCCCTCCACTTT; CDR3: CASSYGVPGQGSPLHF
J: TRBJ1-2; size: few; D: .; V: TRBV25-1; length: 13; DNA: TGTGCCAGCAGGAGAAACGGGAACTATGGCTACACCTTC; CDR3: CASRRNGNYGYTF
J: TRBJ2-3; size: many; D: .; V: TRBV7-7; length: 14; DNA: TGTGCCAGCAGCGCTGGGTCATCCACAGATACGCAGTATTTT; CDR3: CASSAGSSTDTQYF
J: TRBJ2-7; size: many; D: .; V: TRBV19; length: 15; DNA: TGTGCCACCGTGGACAGAGCGACCTCCGGGTACGAGCAGTACTTC; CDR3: CATVDRATSGYEQYF
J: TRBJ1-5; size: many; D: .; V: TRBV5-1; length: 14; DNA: TGCGCCAGCAGGGAGGGCCACGACAATCAGCCCCAGCATTTT; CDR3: CASREGHDNQPQHF
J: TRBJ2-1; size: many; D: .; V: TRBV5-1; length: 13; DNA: TGCGCCAGCAGCTTTCTACCGGACAATGAGCAGTTCTTC; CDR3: CASSFLPDNEQFF
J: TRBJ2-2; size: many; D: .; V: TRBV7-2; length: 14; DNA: TGTGCCAGCAGGGATAGCTCGAACACCGGGGAGCTGTTTTTT; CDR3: CASRDSSNTGELFF
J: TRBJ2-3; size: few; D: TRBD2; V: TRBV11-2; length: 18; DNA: TGTGCCAGCAGCTCTATACAGATGACTAGCGGGGGGCGAGATACGCAGTATTTT; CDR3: CASSSIQMTSGGRDTQYF
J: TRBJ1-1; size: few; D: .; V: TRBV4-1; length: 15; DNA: TGCGCCAGCAGCCAGACCGGGACATCGAACACTGAAGCTTTCTTT; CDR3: CASSQTGTSNTEAFF
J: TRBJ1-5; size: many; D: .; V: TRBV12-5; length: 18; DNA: TGTGCTAGTGGTTTGGTACAGGGTGAGGCGTATAGCAATCAGCCCCAGCATTTT; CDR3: CASGLVQGEAYSNQPQHF
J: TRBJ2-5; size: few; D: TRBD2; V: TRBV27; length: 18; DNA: TGTGCCAGCAGTTTAACCCGACTAGCGGGAGCGAGTCAAGAGACCCAGTACTTC; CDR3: CASSLTRLAGASQETQYF
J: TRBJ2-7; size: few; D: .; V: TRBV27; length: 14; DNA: TGTGCCAGCAGGGGGGCAAGGAGGCCCTACGAGCAGTACTTC; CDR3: CASRGARRPYEQYF
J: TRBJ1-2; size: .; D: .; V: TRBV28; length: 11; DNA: TGTGCCAGCGGACCAGAATATGGCTACACCTTC; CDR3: CASGPEYGYTF
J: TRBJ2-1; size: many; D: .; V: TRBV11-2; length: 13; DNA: TGTGCCAGCAGCTTTCAAAGTCGGGTCGAGCAGTTCTTC; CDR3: CASSFQSRVEQFF
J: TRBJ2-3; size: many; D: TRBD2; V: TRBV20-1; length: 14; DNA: TGCAGTGCTAGGAGCGGGGCTTTCACAGATACGCAGTATTTT; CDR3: CSARSGAFTDTQYF
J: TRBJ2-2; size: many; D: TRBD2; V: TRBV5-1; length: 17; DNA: TGCGCCAGCAGCTCAAATGATTGGACTAGCGGGTCCGGGGAGCTGTTTTTT; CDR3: CASSSNDWTSGSGELFF
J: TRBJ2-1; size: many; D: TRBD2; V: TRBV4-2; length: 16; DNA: TGTGCCAGCAGCCATATTAGCGGGAGCTCCTACAATGAGCAGTTCTTC; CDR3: CASSHISGSSYNEQFF
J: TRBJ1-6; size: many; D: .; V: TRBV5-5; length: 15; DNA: TGTGCCAGCAGCCCAGTTGGGGGGCCGAATTCACCCCTCCACTTT; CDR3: CASSPVGGPNSPLHF